The present T cell receptor beta chain was sequenced within a study of OX40 agonist ivuxolimab in advanced cancers. Across the whole study: Patients were under 90% male with ages about 23 to 90, mean approximately 55. Overall study findings and caveats: Which antigen the expanded peripheral T cells recognized is unknown. Clonal expansion was seen in CD4+ and CD8+ blood T cells by week 6 at 0.1 to 3.0 mg/kg.

Points on this clone: The antigen is undetermined.

This CDR3 has 12 amino acids. V was shortened by 5 bases and J by 2 bases, with 8 bases between the two germline ends. Germline CDR1 reads GTSNPN; CDR2 reads SVGIG (reference sequence). The table came from immunoSEQ multiplex PCR; TCRdb's copy has only in-frame clones and leaves some out. The sample has under 85,000 clones, 88% seen once; the top ten hold around 4.3%. Sequencing was performed on CD4+ or CD8+ T cells sorted from blood, taken in a trial of the OX40 agonist ivuxolimab. The TCR was taken from an adult with an advanced solid tumor such as melanoma, head and neck, liver or kidney cancer. The chain uses TRBV30 and TRBJ2-3, with D perhaps matching TRBD2 (6 bases). The chain's CDR3 is CAWGDSTDTQYF. In DNA, the CDR3 is TGTGCCTGGGGGGACTCCACAGATACGCAGTATTTT.